This T cell receptor beta chain came from a study of T cell responses to AZD1222 COVID-19 vaccine. The method was immunoSEQ multiplex PCR; TCRdb's version includes in-frame clones alone and lacks a portion of them. The sample lists approximately 180,000 clones; 70% to 90% were seen once. The germline V gene has CDR1 SGHNT and CDR2 YYREEE (reference sequence). The CDR3 has 15 amino acids. J gave up 0 bases and V 4 bases, and 4 bases lay outside the gene matches. The gene calls are TRBV5-4 and TRBJ2-3; 8 bases map to TRBD1. This specimen consisted of peripheral blood, obtained on day 0 of AZD1222 vaccination. The source of this sequence is an adult in good health. The chain's CDR3 is CASSRRGPSTDTQYF. In nucleotides, the CDR3 is TGTGCCAGCAGCCGCAGGGGGCCCAGCACAGATACGCAGTATTTT. Variable domain in full (rest from reference TRBV5-4 and TRBJ2-3): ETGVTQSPTHLIKTRGQQVTLRCSSQSGHNTVSWYQQALGQGPQFIFQYYREEENGRGNFPPRFSGLQFPNYSSELNVNALELDDSALYLCASSRRGPSTDTQYFGPGTRLTVL.